Listed below are T cell receptor beta chains from one sample, sequenced in a study of cytomegalovirus exposure and HLA in healthy donors. Here immunoSEQ multiplex PCR was the method, and the copy in TCRdb shows in-frame clones only, minus some. This sample yields 85,000 to 100,000 clones, of which over 60% are seen a single time; about 3.1% belongs to the top ten. Specimen: PBMCs. These receptors all stem from a male donor in good health and CMV-seropositive. Each CDR3 is given with its conserved first and last residue. D genes are given only for firm matches. Not every row has a clone size; where given, it reads once, few, many or a size class.

j_call: TRBJ2-5; d_call: -; clone_size: once; v_call: TRBV5-1; cdr3_aa: CASSSGRGRQETQYF; cdr3_nt: TGCGCCAGCAGCTCCGGACGGGGTCGCCAAGAGACCCAGTACTTC
j_call: TRBJ2-7; d_call: -; clone_size: once; v_call: TRBV4-2; cdr3_aa: CASSQERVPGRSEF; cdr3_nt: TGTGCCAGCAGCCAGGAGAGGGTCCCGGGCCGTTCTGAATTC
j_call: TRBJ2-1; d_call: -; clone_size: -; v_call: TRBV9; cdr3_aa: CASSVGGASESSYNEQFF; cdr3_nt: TGTGCCAGCAGCGTAGGCGGGGCTAGCGAAAGCTCCTACAATGAGCAGTTCTTC
j_call: TRBJ2-7; d_call: -; clone_size: -; v_call: TRBV4-1; cdr3_aa: CASSLRLAPEDEQYF; cdr3_nt: TGCGCCAGCAGCCTTCGGTTGGCCCCAGAGGACGAGCAGTACTTC
j_call: TRBJ1-4; d_call: -; clone_size: -; v_call: TRBV2; cdr3_aa: CASSVGEKLFF; cdr3_nt: TGTGCCAGCAGTGTCGGTGAAAAACTGTTTTTT
j_call: TRBJ1-6; d_call: -; clone_size: -; v_call: TRBV6-5; cdr3_aa: CASSYSGRVNSPLHF; cdr3_nt: TGTGCCAGCAGTTACTCAGGCAGGGTGAATTCACCCCTCCACTTT
j_call: TRBJ1-1; d_call: -; clone_size: -; v_call: TRBV5-8; cdr3_aa: CASSFRGGGTEAFF; cdr3_nt: TGTGCCAGCAGCTTCAGGGGTGGGGGCACTGAAGCTTTCTTT
j_call: TRBJ2-1; d_call: TRBD2; clone_size: -; v_call: TRBV19; cdr3_aa: CASSIEGTSGGAGEQFF; cdr3_nt: TGTGCCAGTAGTATCGAGGGGACTAGCGGGGGGGCCGGTGAGCAGTTCTTC
j_call: TRBJ1-1; d_call: -; clone_size: -; v_call: TRBV7-9; cdr3_aa: CASSLTGARNTEAFF; cdr3_nt: TGTGCCAGCAGCCTAACGGGAGCTAGGAACACTGAAGCTTTCTTT
j_call: TRBJ2-7; d_call: -; clone_size: once; v_call: TRBV7-6; cdr3_aa: CASSPRVAVSYEQYF; cdr3_nt: TGTGCCAGCAGCCCCCGGGTAGCGGTTTCCTACGAGCAGTACTTC
j_call: TRBJ1-1; d_call: -; clone_size: -; v_call: TRBV30; cdr3_aa: CALAPNTEAFF; cdr3_nt: TGTGCCTTGGCCCCGAACACTGAAGCTTTCTTT
j_call: TRBJ2-3; d_call: -; clone_size: once; v_call: TRBV4-3; cdr3_aa: CASSQASGARTQYF; cdr3_nt: TGCGCCAGCAGCCAAGCGTCGGGAGCTAGAACGCAGTATTTT
j_call: TRBJ2-5; d_call: -; clone_size: -; v_call: TRBV11-2; cdr3_aa: CASSLDLGAETQYF; cdr3_nt: TGTGCCAGCAGCTTAGATCTGGGCGCGGAGACCCAGTACTTC
j_call: TRBJ1-2; d_call: -; clone_size: -; v_call: TRBV7-9; cdr3_aa: CASSLWQGWDYGYTF; cdr3_nt: TGTGCCAGCAGCTTATGGCAGGGTTGGGACTATGGCTACACCTTC
j_call: TRBJ2-4; d_call: TRBD1; clone_size: once; v_call: TRBV30; cdr3_aa: CAGTGVAKNIQYF; cdr3_nt: TGTGCCGGTACAGGGGTCGCCAAAAACATTCAGTACTTC
j_call: TRBJ1-1; d_call: -; clone_size: -; v_call: TRBV10-3; cdr3_aa: CAINSVPNTEAFF; cdr3_nt: TGTGCCATCAATAGTGTACCGAACACTGAAGCTTTCTTT
j_call: TRBJ1-1; d_call: -; clone_size: -; v_call: TRBV4-2; cdr3_aa: CASSQDVSGTTPRAFF; cdr3_nt: TGTGCCAGCAGCCAAGATGTGTCGGGGACTACGCCCCGAGCTTTCTTT
j_call: TRBJ1-1; d_call: -; clone_size: -; v_call: TRBV7-6; cdr3_aa: CASSRYQGKGTEAFF; cdr3_nt: TGTGCCAGCAGCCGATACCAGGGTAAAGGCACTGAAGCTTTCTTT
j_call: TRBJ2-3; d_call: TRBD2; clone_size: -; v_call: TRBV7-2; cdr3_aa: CASSSPTSGTDTQYF; cdr3_nt: TGTGCCAGCAGCTCCCCGACTAGCGGCACAGATACGCAGTATTTT
j_call: TRBJ2-7; d_call: TRBD2; clone_size: -; v_call: TRBV5-1; cdr3_aa: CASSTGTSGGAYEQYF; cdr3_nt: TGCGCCAGCAGCACGGGGACTAGCGGGGGGGCCTACGAGCAGTACTTC
j_call: TRBJ1-4; d_call: TRBD1; clone_size: -; v_call: TRBV7-9; cdr3_aa: CASSPTGTGNEKLFF; cdr3_nt: TGTGCCAGCAGCCCTACCGGGACAGGAAATGAAAAACTGTTTTTT
j_call: TRBJ2-5; d_call: TRBD2; clone_size: -; v_call: TRBV4-1; cdr3_aa: CVSSQGSGGTLQETQYF; cdr3_nt: TGCGTCAGCAGCCAAGGTAGCGGGGGGACCCTTCAAGAGACCCAGTACTTC
j_call: TRBJ2-7; d_call: TRBD2; clone_size: -; v_call: TRBV4-3; cdr3_aa: CASSQSPRAGGNEQYF; cdr3_nt: TGCGCCAGCAGCCAATCCCCCCGAGCGGGGGGAAACGAGCAGTACTTC
j_call: TRBJ1-1; d_call: -; clone_size: few; v_call: TRBV30; cdr3_aa: CAWSVGGFPAFF; cdr3_nt: TGTGCCTGGAGTGTTGGTGGCTTTCCCGCTTTCTTT
j_call: TRBJ1-2; d_call: -; clone_size: -; v_call: TRBV9; cdr3_aa: CASSTGSLGYGYTF; cdr3_nt: TGTGCCAGCAGCACAGGGAGCCTTGGCTATGGCTACACCTTC
j_call: TRBJ1-2; d_call: -; clone_size: -; v_call: TRBV7-8; cdr3_aa: CASSFNRGNGGYTF; cdr3_nt: TGTGCCAGCAGCTTTAATCGGGGAAATGGTGGCTACACCTTC
j_call: TRBJ2-3; d_call: -; clone_size: -; v_call: TRBV30; cdr3_aa: CAWTLGHDSEAGDTQYF; cdr3_nt: TGTGCCTGGACCTTGGGCCACGACAGCGAGGCAGGGGATACGCAGTATTTT
j_call: TRBJ1-3; d_call: -; clone_size: -; v_call: TRBV6-1; cdr3_aa: CASSEALRGSGNTIYF; cdr3_nt: TGTGCCAGCAGTGAAGCGCTTAGGGGCTCTGGAAACACCATATATTTT
j_call: TRBJ1-2; d_call: TRBD1; clone_size: -; v_call: TRBV7-9; cdr3_aa: CASSSWPGQGGGYTF; cdr3_nt: TGTGCCAGCAGCTCATGGCCGGGACAGGGGGGTGGCTACACCTTC